These T cell receptor beta chains were read from a single sample in a study of identical twins. MiXCR, run by TCRdb on the 5' RACE reads, gives a single entry per CDR3 protein. The repertoire includes around 490,000 distinct CDR3 sequences, about 15% of them detected once, and roughly 0.46% sits in the top ten. The same data also contributed to another study, on yellow fever vaccine responses in identical twins.

Input material: CD4+ T cells sorted from blood. These receptors were collected from a woman aged 18-35 years in good health. Both conserved end residues are part of each CDR3. The D gene is left open where the match is weak. Clone size is given for some rows only: seen once, a few or many times, or a class if the clone is expanded.

D gene: TRBD2
J gene: TRBJ2-7
V gene: TRBV2
clone size: many
CDR3 protein: CASSEERTSGSYEQYF
CDR3 DNA: TGTGCCAGCAGTGAAGAGAGGACTAGCGGGAGTTACGAGCAGTACTTC

D gene: -
J gene: TRBJ1-2
V gene: TRBV12-3/TRBV12-4
clone size: few
CDR3 protein: CASSRLIGYGYTF
CDR3 DNA: TGTGCCAGCAGTAGGTTGATCGGCTATGGCTACACCTTC

D gene: -
J gene: TRBJ2-2
V gene: TRBV18
clone size: -
CDR3 protein: CASSPPEGAGELFF
CDR3 DNA: TGTGCCAGCTCACCACCGGAGGGAGCCGGGGAGCTGTTTTTT

D gene: -
J gene: TRBJ2-3
V gene: TRBV5-1
clone size: few
CDR3 protein: CASNQNGETTDTQYF
CDR3 DNA: TGCGCCAGCAACCAAAACGGGGAGACCACAGATACGCAGTATTTT

D gene: -
J gene: TRBJ1-3
V gene: TRBV3-1
clone size: few
CDR3 protein: CASSQGYGSSGNTIYF
CDR3 DNA: TGTGCCAGCAGCCAAGGTTACGGAAGCTCTGGAAACACCATATATTTT

D gene: TRBD1
J gene: TRBJ2-1
V gene: TRBV7-9
clone size: few
CDR3 protein: CASSTRTGGFGYNEQFF
CDR3 DNA: TGTGCCAGCAGCACACGGACAGGGGGATTTGGGTACAATGAGCAGTTCTTC

D gene: -
J gene: TRBJ1-2
V gene: TRBV12-3/TRBV12-4
clone size: few
CDR3 protein: CASTLQMNYGYTF
CDR3 DNA: TGTGCCAGCACCCTCCAGATGAACTATGGCTACACCTTC

D gene: -
J gene: TRBJ2-1
V gene: TRBV20-1
clone size: few
CDR3 protein: CSASAGFLHNEQFF
CDR3 DNA: TGCAGTGCTAGTGCGGGGTTCCTCCACAATGAGCAGTTCTTC

D gene: TRBD1
J gene: TRBJ2-5
V gene: TRBV12-3/TRBV12-4
clone size: -
CDR3 protein: CASSKTGGGETQYF
CDR3 DNA: TGTGCCAGCAGTAAGACAGGGGGCGGGGAGACCCAGTACTTC

D gene: TRBD1
J gene: TRBJ1-3
V gene: TRBV15
clone size: few
CDR3 protein: CATSRKQGWGNTIYF
CDR3 DNA: TGTGCCACCAGCAGAAAACAGGGGTGGGGAAACACCATATATTTT

D gene: -
J gene: TRBJ1-4
V gene: TRBV12-3/TRBV12-4
clone size: -
CDR3 protein: CASSLVRGKLFF
CDR3 DNA: TGTGCCAGCAGTTTAGTGCGGGGGAAACTGTTTTTT

D gene: -
J gene: TRBJ1-5
V gene: TRBV12-3/TRBV12-4
clone size: many
CDR3 protein: CASSFSGNQPQHF
CDR3 DNA: TGTGCCAGCAGTTTTTCCGGCAATCAGCCCCAGCATTTT

D gene: -
J gene: TRBJ2-2
V gene: TRBV9
clone size: -
CDR3 protein: CASSVVWAANTGELFF
CDR3 DNA: TGTGCCAGCAGCGTAGTTTGGGCAGCGAACACCGGGGAGCTGTTTTTT

D gene: TRBD1
J gene: TRBJ2-3
V gene: TRBV6-5
clone size: many
CDR3 protein: CASRYRDRGPDTQYF
CDR3 DNA: TGTGCCAGCAGGTACCGGGACAGGGGGCCAGATACGCAGTATTTT

D gene: -
J gene: TRBJ2-5
V gene: TRBV7-9
clone size: many
CDR3 protein: CASSQHQETQYF
CDR3 DNA: TGTGCCAGCAGCCAACACCAAGAGACCCAGTACTTC

D gene: -
J gene: TRBJ2-1
V gene: TRBV29-1
clone size: -
CDR3 protein: CSVEGLYSGLESYNEQFF
CDR3 DNA: TGCAGCGTTGAGGGTCTGTATTCGGGGTTAGAGTCCTACAATGAGCAGTTCTTC

D gene: TRBD2
J gene: TRBJ2-5
V gene: TRBV11-2
clone size: few
CDR3 protein: CASSLGTSGGTEETQYF
CDR3 DNA: TGTGCCAGCAGCTTAGGAACTAGCGGGGGGACGGAAGAGACCCAGTACTTC

D gene: -
J gene: TRBJ1-1
V gene: TRBV20-1
clone size: -
CDR3 protein: CSARVGGLDTEAFF
CDR3 DNA: TGCAGTGCGAGAGTGGGGGGCCTCGACACTGAAGCTTTCTTT

D gene: -
J gene: TRBJ2-4
V gene: TRBV7-2
clone size: -
CDR3 protein: CASSLWGDQKNIQYF
CDR3 DNA: TGTGCCAGCAGCCTCTGGGGGGACCAAAAAAACATTCAGTACTTC

D gene: TRBD2
J gene: TRBJ2-3
V gene: TRBV11-2
clone size: few
CDR3 protein: CASSLSPRSGGGDTQYF
CDR3 DNA: TGTGCCAGCAGCTTAAGTCCAAGGAGCGGGGGAGGAGATACGCAGTATTTT

D gene: -
J gene: TRBJ2-6
V gene: TRBV20-1
clone size: -
CDR3 protein: CSARAPSRSGANVLTF
CDR3 DNA: TGCAGTGCTAGAGCCCCTAGTCGCTCTGGGGCCAACGTCCTGACTTTC

D gene: -
J gene: TRBJ2-2
V gene: TRBV12-3/TRBV12-4
clone size: -
CDR3 protein: CASSFARSNTGELFF
CDR3 DNA: TGTGCCAGCAGTTTTGCCAGGTCGAACACCGGGGAGCTGTTTTTT

D gene: TRBD1
J gene: TRBJ1-2
V gene: TRBV7-2
clone size: few
CDR3 protein: CASSRGQGIFGYTF
CDR3 DNA: TGTGCCAGCAGCCGTGGACAGGGAATATTTGGCTACACCTTC

D gene: TRBD1
J gene: TRBJ1-5
V gene: TRBV7-2
clone size: -
CDR3 protein: CASSTGTGDREPQHF
CDR3 DNA: TGTGCCAGCAGCACCGGGACAGGGGACAGGGAGCCCCAGCATTTT

D gene: -
J gene: TRBJ2-1
V gene: TRBV2
clone size: -
CDR3 protein: CASSDWGETGNEQFF
CDR3 DNA: TGTGCCAGCAGTGACTGGGGGGAGACGGGCAATGAGCAGTTCTTC

D gene: -
J gene: TRBJ1-2
V gene: TRBV20-1
clone size: few
CDR3 protein: CSALGVEGYTF
CDR3 DNA: TGCAGTGCCCTCGGGGTCGAGGGCTACACCTTC

D gene: -
J gene: TRBJ2-1
V gene: TRBV5-1
clone size: many
CDR3 protein: CASSLGDRTYNEQFF
CDR3 DNA: TGCGCCAGCAGCTTGGGGGACCGCACCTACAATGAGCAGTTCTTC

D gene: -
J gene: TRBJ2-1
V gene: TRBV7-8
clone size: few
CDR3 protein: CASSLRPSANSYNEQFF
CDR3 DNA: TGTGCCAGCAGCCTCAGGCCTAGTGCCAACTCCTACAATGAGCAGTTCTTC